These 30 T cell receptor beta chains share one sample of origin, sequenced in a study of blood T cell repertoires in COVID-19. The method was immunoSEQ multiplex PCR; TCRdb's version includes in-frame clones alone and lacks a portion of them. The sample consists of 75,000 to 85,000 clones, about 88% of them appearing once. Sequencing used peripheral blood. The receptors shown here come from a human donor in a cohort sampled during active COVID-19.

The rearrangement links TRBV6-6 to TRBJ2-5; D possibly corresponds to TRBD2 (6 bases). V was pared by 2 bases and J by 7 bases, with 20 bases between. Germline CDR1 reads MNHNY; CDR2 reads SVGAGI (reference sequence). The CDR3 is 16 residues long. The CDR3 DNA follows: TGTGCCAGCAGTTACACCAGGTTGGAGGGAGCAGCGACCCAGTACTTC. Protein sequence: CASSYTRLEGAATQYF.

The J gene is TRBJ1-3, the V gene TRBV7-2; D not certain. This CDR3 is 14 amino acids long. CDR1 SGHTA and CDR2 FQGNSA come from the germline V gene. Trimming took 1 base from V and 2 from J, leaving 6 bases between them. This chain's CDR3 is CASSLGSPGNTIYF. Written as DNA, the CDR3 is TGTGCCAGCAGCTTAGGAAGCCCTGGAAACACCATATATTTT.

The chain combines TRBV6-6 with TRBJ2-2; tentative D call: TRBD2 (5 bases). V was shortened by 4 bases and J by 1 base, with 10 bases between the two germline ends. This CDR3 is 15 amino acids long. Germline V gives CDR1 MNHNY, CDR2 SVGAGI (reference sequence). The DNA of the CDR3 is TGTGCCAGCAGTTCTTCTGGGAGGAACACCGGGGAGCTGTTTTTT. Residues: CASSSSGRNTGELFF.

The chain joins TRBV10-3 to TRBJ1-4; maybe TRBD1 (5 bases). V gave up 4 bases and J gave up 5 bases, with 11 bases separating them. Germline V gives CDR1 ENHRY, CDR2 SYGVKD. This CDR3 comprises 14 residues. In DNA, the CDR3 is TGTGCCATCAGTGTGACAGCCAAAAATGAAAAACTGTTTTTT. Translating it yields CAISVTAKNEKLFF.

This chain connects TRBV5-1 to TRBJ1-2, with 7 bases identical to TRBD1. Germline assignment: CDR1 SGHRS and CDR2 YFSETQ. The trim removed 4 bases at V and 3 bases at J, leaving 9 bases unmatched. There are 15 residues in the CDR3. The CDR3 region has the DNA TGCGCCAGCAGCCCAAGGACAGGTTTTGACTATGGCTACACCTTC. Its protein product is CASSPRTGFDYGYTF.

CDR3 in DNA: TGTGCCAGCTCACCATCACAGGGGGGTACGCAGTATTTT. It specifies CASSPSQGGTQYF. The rearrangement links TRBV18 to TRBJ2-3; 8 bases are a match to TRBD1. Per germline, CDR1 KGHSH and CDR2 LQKENI. Trimming took 2 bases from V and 8 from J; bases not matched to a gene: 3. The CDR3 length is 13 residues.

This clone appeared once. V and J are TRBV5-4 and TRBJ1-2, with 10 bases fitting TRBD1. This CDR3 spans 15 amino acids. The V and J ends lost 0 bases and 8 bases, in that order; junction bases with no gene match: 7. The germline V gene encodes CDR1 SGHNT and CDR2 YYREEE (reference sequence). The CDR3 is CASSLGGQGTEGYTF. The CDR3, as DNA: TGTGCCAGCAGCTTGGGGGGACAGGGGACGGAGGGCTACACCTTC.

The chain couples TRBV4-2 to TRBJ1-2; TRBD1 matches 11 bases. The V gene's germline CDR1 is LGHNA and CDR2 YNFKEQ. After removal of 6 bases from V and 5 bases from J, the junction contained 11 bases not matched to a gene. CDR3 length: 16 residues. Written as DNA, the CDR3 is TGTGCCAGCAGTCCTTCTCTACGGGACAGGGGGTATGGCTACACCTTC. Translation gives CASSPSLRDRGYGYTF.

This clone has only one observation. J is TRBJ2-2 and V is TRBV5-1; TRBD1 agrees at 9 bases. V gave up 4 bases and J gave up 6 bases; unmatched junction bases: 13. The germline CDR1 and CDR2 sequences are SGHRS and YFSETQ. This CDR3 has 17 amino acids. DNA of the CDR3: TGCGCCAGCAGCCCATCGGTCCGGACAGGGGAGCCCGGGGAGCTGTTTTTT. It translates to CASSPSVRTGEPGELFF.

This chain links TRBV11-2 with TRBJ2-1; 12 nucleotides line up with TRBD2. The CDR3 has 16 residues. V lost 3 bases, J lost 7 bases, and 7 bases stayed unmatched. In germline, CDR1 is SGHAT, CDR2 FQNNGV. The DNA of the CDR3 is TGTGCCAGCAGCTTCGGCCTAGCGGGGGGGGGAAATGAGCAGTTCTTC. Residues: CASSFGLAGGGNEQFF.

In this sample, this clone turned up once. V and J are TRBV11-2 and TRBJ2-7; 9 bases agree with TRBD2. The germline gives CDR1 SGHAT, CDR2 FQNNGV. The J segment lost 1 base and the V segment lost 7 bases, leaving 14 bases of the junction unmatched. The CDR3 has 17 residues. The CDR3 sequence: CASTEGAGGPLSYEQYF. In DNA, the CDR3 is TGTGCCAGCACTGAGGGGGCGGGAGGGCCCCTTTCCTACGAGCAGTACTTC.

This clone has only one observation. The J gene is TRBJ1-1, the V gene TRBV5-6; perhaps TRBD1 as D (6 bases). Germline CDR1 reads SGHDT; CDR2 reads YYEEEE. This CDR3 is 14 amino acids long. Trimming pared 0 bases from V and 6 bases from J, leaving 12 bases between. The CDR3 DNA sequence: TGTGCCAGCAGCTTGGCAACAGGGTTGGCTGAAGCTTTCTTT. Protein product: CASSLATGLAEAFF.

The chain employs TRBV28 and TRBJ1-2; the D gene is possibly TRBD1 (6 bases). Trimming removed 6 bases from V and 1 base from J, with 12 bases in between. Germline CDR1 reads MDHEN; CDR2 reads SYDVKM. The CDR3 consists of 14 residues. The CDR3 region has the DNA TGTGCCAGCAGGACCGGACAGTTTAACTATGGCTACACCTTC. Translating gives CASRTGQFNYGYTF.

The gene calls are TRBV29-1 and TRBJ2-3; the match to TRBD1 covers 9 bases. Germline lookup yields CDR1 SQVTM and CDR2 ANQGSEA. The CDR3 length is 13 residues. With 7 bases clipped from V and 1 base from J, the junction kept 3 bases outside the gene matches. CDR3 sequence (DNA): TGCAGCGGCAGACAGGGGGGCACAGATACGCAGTATTTT. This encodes CSGRQGGTDTQYF.

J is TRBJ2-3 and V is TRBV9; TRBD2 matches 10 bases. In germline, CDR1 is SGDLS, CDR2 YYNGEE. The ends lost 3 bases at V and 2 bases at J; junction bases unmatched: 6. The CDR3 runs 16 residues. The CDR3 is CASSAETSGNTDTQYF. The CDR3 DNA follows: TGTGCCAGCAGCGCCGAAACTAGCGGGAACACAGATACGCAGTATTTT.

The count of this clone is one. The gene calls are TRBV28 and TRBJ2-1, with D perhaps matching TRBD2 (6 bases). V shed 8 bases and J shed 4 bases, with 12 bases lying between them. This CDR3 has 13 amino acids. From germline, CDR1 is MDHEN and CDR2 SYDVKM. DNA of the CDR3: TGTGCCAGCCGGGACTCGCTATACAATGAGCAGTTCTTC. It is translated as CASRDSLYNEQFF. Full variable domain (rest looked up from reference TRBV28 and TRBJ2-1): DVKVTQSSRYLVKRTGEKVFLECVQDMDHENMFWYRQDPGLGLRLIYFSYDVKMKEKGDIPEGYSVSREKKERFSLILESASTNQTSMYLCASRDSLYNEQFFGPGTRLTVL.

The CDR3 reads CASSSWTGAYGYTF. CDR3 nucleotide sequence: TGTGCCAGCAGTTCCTGGACAGGCGCCTATGGCTACACCTTC. The rearrangement links TRBV6-5 to TRBJ1-2; 7 nucleotides align to TRBD1. This CDR3 region has 14 residues. J was trimmed by 4 bases and V by 4 bases; bases with no gene match: 6. Per germline, CDR1 MNHEY and CDR2 SVGAGI.

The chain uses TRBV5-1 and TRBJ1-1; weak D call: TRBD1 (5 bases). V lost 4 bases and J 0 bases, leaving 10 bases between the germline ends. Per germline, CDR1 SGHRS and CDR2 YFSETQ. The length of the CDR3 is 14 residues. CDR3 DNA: TGCGCCAGCAGCGTCGGACATTTGAACACTGAAGCTTTCTTT. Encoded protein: CASSVGHLNTEAFF.

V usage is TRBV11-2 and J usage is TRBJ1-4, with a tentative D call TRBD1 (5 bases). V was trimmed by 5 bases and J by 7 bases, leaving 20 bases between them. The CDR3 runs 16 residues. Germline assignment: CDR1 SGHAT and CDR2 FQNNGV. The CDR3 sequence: CASSPPPGNWSEKLFF. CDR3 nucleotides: TGTGCCAGCAGCCCACCCCCAGGGAATTGGAGTGAAAAACTGTTTTTT.

CDR3 protein: CASSSDRVSGNTIYF. CDR3 in DNA: TGTGCCAGTAGTTCGGACAGGGTCTCTGGAAACACCATATATTTT. This chain uses TRBV19 with TRBJ1-3, with 8 bases aligning to TRBD1. With V trimmed by 5 bases and J by 0 bases, 3 bases remained unmatched. This CDR3 comprises 15 residues. The V gene's germline CDR1 is LNHDA and CDR2 SQIVND (reference sequence). The full variable domain, its missing parts supplied by reference TRBV19 and TRBJ1-3, is DGGITQSPKYLFRKEGQNVTLSCEQNLNHDAMYWYRQDPGQGLRLIYYSQIVNDFQKGDIAEGYSVSREKKESFPLTVTSAQKNPTAFYLCASSSDRVSGNTIYFGEGSWLTVV.

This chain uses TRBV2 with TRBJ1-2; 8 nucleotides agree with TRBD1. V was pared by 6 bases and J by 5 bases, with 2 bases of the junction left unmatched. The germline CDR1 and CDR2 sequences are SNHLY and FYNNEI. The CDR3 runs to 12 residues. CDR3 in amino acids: CASRRDRYGYTF. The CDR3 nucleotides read TGTGCCAGCAGGAGGGACAGGTATGGCTACACCTTC.

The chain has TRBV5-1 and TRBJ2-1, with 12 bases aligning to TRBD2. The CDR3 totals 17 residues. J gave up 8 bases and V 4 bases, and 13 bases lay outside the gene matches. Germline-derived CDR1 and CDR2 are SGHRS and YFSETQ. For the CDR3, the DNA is TGCGCCAGCAGCCATGCCGCTAGCGGGGGGGTTTTGGATGAGCAGTTCTTC. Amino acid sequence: CASSHAASGGVLDEQFF.

Written as DNA, the CDR3 is TGTGCCAGCAGCTTATCATGGGGACAGCTGAACACCGGGGAGCTGTTTTTT. Translation: CASSLSWGQLNTGELFF. V usage is TRBV7-2 and J usage is TRBJ2-2, with TRBD1 identical over 7 bases. The ends lost 2 bases at V and 1 base at J; junction bases unmatched: 7. The CDR3 consists of 17 residues. Germline V gives CDR1 SGHTA, CDR2 FQGNSA.

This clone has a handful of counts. This CDR3 is CASSLEERGELFF. CDR3 coding DNA: TGTGCCAGCAGTTTAGAGGAGAGAGGGGAGCTGTTTTTT. The chain combines TRBV27 with TRBJ2-2; D unresolved. The CDR3 runs to 13 residues. Germline V lookup: CDR1 MNHEY, CDR2 SMNVEV (reference sequence). V dropped 2 bases and J dropped 8 bases, with 9 bases sitting between them.

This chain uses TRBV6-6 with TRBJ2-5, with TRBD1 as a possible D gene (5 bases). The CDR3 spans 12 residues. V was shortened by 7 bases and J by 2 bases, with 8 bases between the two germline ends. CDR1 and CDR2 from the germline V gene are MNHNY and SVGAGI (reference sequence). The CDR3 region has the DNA TGTGCCAGCAAAGGGGATCAAGAGACCCAGTACTTC. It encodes CASKGDQETQYF.

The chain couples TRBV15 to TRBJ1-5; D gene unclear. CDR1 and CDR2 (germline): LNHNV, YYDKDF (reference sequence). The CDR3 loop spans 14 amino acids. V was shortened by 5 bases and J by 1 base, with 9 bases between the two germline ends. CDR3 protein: CATSATDSNQPQHF. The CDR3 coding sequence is TGTGCCACCAGCGCCACAGACAGCAATCAGCCCCAGCATTTT.

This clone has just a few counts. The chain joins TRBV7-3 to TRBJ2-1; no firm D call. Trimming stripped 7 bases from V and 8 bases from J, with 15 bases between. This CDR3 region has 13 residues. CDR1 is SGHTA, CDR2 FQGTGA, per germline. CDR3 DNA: TGTGCCAGCAATAACTCCCCCCGTGATGAGCAGTTCTTC. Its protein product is CASNNSPRDEQFF. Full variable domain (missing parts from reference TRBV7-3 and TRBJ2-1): GAGVSQTPSNKVTEKGKYVELRCDPISGHTALYWYRQSLGQGPEFLIYFQGTGAADDSGLPNDRFFAVRPEGSVSTLKIQRTERGDSAVYLCASNNSPRDEQFFGPGTRLTVL.

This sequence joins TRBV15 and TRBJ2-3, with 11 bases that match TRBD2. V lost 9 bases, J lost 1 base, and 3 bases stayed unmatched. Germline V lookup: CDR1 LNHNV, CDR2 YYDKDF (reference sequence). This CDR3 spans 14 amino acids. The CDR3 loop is CATELAGGTDTQYF. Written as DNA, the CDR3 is TGTGCCACAGAACTAGCGGGAGGCACAGATACGCAGTATTTT.

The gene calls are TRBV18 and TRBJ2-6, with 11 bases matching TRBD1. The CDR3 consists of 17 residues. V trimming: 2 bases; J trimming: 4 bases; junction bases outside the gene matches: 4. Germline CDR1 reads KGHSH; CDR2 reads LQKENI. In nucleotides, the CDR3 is TGTGCCAGCTCACCAGGGACAGGGGGAACCGGGGCCAACGTCCTGACTTTC. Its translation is CASSPGTGGTGANVLTF.

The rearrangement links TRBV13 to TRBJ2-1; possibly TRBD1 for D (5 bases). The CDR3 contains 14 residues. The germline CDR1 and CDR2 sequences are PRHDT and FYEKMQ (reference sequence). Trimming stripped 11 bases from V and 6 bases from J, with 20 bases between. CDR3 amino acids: CAGQLAEVGNEQFF. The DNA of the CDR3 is TGTGCCGGACAACTTGCGGAAGTGGGCAATGAGCAGTTCTTC. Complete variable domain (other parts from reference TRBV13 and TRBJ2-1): AAGVIQSPRHLIKEKRETATLKCYPIPRHDTVYWYQQGPGQDPQFLISFYEKMQSDKGSIPDRFSAQQFSDYHSELNMSSLELGDSALYFCAGQLAEVGNEQFFGPGTRLTVL.